This is a list of T cell receptor beta chains from one sample in a study of blood T cell repertoires in COVID-19. TCRdb's copy holds only in-frame clones and misses some; the assay was immunoSEQ multiplex PCR. The sample lists roughly 260,000 clones; around 89% were seen once. The sample comprised peripheral blood. The source is a woman in her thirties or forties with acute or convalescent COVID-19. Both conserved end residues are part of each CDR3. The D gene is left open where the match is weak. Size is stated for part of the rows, as once, few or many counts, or as a class when the clone is expanded.

size: NA; V: TRBV9; J: TRBJ1-1; D: NA; CDR3: CASSTTGEAFF; DNA: TGTGCCAGCAGCACTACAGGTGAAGCTTTCTTT
size: NA; V: TRBV18; J: TRBJ1-4; D: NA; CDR3: CASSPSRGLGDNEKLFF; DNA: TGTGCCAGCTCACCGTCCCGGGGGTTAGGCGATAATGAAAAACTGTTTTTT
size: few; V: TRBV5-1; J: TRBJ2-3; D: TRBD2; CDR3: CASKRGDTQYF; DNA: TGCGCCAGCAAGCGGGGAGATACGCAGTATTTT
size: NA; V: TRBV11-2; J: TRBJ2-1; D: NA; CDR3: CASSQVRGGRNNEQFF; DNA: TGTGCCAGCAGCCAGGTCAGGGGTGGTAGGAACAATGAGCAGTTCTTC
size: NA; V: TRBV12-3/TRBV12-4; J: TRBJ2-1; D: NA; CDR3: CASSSTSSNEQFF; DNA: TGTGCCAGCAGCTCCACTAGCAGCAATGAGCAGTTCTTC
size: NA; V: TRBV11-2; J: TRBJ1-2; D: NA; CDR3: CASSSNRVSYGYTF; DNA: TGTGCCAGCAGCTCAAACAGGGTCTCCTATGGCTACACCTTC
size: NA; V: TRBV9; J: TRBJ2-5; D: TRBD2; CDR3: CASSAPGLAGMETQYF; DNA: TGTGCCAGCAGCGCCCCGGGACTAGCGGGGATGGAGACCCAGTACTTC
size: NA; V: TRBV27; J: TRBJ1-1; D: NA; CDR3: CASRFHGGVTEAFF; DNA: TGTGCCAGCAGGTTTCACGGGGGGGTAACTGAAGCTTTCTTT
size: NA; V: TRBV6-5; J: TRBJ2-3; D: NA; CDR3: CASSYSGITDTQYF; DNA: TGTGCCAGCAGTTACTCGGGCATCACAGATACGCAGTATTTT
size: NA; V: TRBV11-2; J: TRBJ2-3; D: TRBD2; CDR3: CASSPGGLSTDTQYF; DNA: TGTGCCAGCAGCCCGGGGGGGCTTAGCACAGATACGCAGTATTTT
size: NA; V: TRBV13; J: TRBJ1-1; D: TRBD1; CDR3: CASSPPSPGGGDTEAFF; DNA: TGTGCCAGCAGCCCCCCCAGTCCAGGGGGTGGTGACACTGAAGCTTTCTTT
size: NA; V: TRBV29-1; J: TRBJ1-1; D: NA; CDR3: CSVHGPNEAFF; DNA: TGCAGCGTCCATGGCCCAAATGAAGCTTTCTTT
size: NA; V: TRBV21-1; J: TRBJ1-5; D: NA; CDR3: CASSNPVTQGGHF; DNA: TGTGCCAGCAGCAATCCCGTCACTCAGGGGGGACATTTT
size: NA; V: TRBV5-5; J: TRBJ1-5; D: NA; CDR3: CASSLVPDTFSSNQPQHF; DNA: TGTGCCAGCAGCTTGGTACCCGACACTTTTTCTAGCAATCAGCCCCAGCATTTT
size: NA; V: TRBV7-2; J: TRBJ2-2; D: TRBD1; CDR3: CASRQGRGRTGELFF; DNA: TGTGCCAGCCGCCAGGGTAGGGGGCGCACCGGGGAGCTGTTTTTT
size: NA; V: TRBV7-9; J: TRBJ1-5; D: NA; CDR3: CASSHFDNQPQHF; DNA: TGTGCCAGCAGCCACTTCGATAATCAGCCCCAGCATTTT
size: NA; V: TRBV29-1; J: TRBJ1-1; D: TRBD1; CDR3: CSVDRGVGEAFF; DNA: TGCAGCGTCGACAGGGGCGTGGGTGAAGCTTTCTTT
size: NA; V: TRBV9; J: TRBJ2-1; D: NA; CDR3: CASSPTGGQGSSYNEQFF; DNA: TGTGCCAGCAGCCCCACAGGCGGCCAGGGCAGCTCCTACAATGAGCAGTTCTTC
size: NA; V: TRBV23-1; J: TRBJ2-5; D: TRBD1; CDR3: CASSQYTGAQQETQYF; DNA: TGCGCCAGCAGTCAATATACAGGGGCCCAGCAAGAGACCCAGTACTTC
size: few; V: TRBV6-5; J: TRBJ1-1; D: NA; CDR3: CASSPGGGADTEAFF; DNA: TGTGCCAGCAGTCCCGGGGGAGGGGCCGACACTGAAGCTTTCTTT
size: NA; V: TRBV11-2; J: TRBJ2-2; D: NA; CDR3: CASSLMQGFGELFF; DNA: TGTGCCAGCAGCTTAATGCAGGGTTTTGGGGAGCTGTTTTTT
size: NA; V: TRBV13; J: TRBJ1-1; D: TRBD1; CDR3: CASLGQGNTEAFF; DNA: TGTGCCAGCTTGGGACAGGGGAACACTGAAGCTTTCTTT
size: NA; V: TRBV5-1; J: TRBJ1-1; D: NA; CDR3: CASSLGRLNTEAFF; DNA: TGCGCCAGCAGCTTGGGGCGGTTGAACACTGAAGCTTTCTTT
size: NA; V: TRBV30; J: TRBJ1-2; D: TRBD1; CDR3: CAWSVDRGSGYTF; DNA: TGTGCCTGGAGTGTCGACAGGGGAAGCGGCTACACCTTC
size: NA; V: TRBV4-1; J: TRBJ2-2; D: TRBD2; CDR3: CASSQESLAGNGELFF; DNA: TGCGCCAGCAGCCAAGAGTCACTAGCGGGGAACGGGGAGCTGTTTTTT
size: NA; V: TRBV10-1; J: TRBJ1-1; D: TRBD1; CDR3: CASSSDRVNAFF; DNA: TGCGCCAGCAGTTCCGACAGGGTAAACGCTTTCTTT
size: NA; V: TRBV19; J: TRBJ1-1; D: NA; CDR3: CASRGERGLNTEAFF; DNA: TGTGCCAGTAGGGGGGAGCGGGGCTTAAACACTGAAGCTTTCTTT
size: NA; V: TRBV29-1; J: TRBJ2-5; D: TRBD2; CDR3: CSVPSGGGYKETQYF; DNA: TGCAGCGTTCCTAGCGGGGGGGGGTACAAAGAGACCCAGTACTTC
size: once; V: TRBV25-1; J: TRBJ1-1; D: NA; CDR3: CASSYEYHTEAFF; DNA: TGTGCCAGCAGTTATGAGTATCACACTGAAGCTTTCTTT